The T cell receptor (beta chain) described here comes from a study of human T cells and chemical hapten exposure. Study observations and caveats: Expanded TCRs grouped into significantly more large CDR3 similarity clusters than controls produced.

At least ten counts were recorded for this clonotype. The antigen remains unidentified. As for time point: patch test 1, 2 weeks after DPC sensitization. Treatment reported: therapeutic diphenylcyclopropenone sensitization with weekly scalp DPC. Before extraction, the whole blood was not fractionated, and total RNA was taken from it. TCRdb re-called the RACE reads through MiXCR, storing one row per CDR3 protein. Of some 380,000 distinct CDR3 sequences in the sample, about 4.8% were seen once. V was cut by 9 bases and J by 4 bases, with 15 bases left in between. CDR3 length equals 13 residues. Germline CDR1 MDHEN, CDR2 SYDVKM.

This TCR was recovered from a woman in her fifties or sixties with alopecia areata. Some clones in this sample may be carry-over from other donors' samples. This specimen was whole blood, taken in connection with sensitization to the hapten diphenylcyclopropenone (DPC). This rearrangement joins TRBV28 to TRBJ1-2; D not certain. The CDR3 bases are TGTGCCAGTTCCGCTGGAGTGCCCTATGGCTACACCTTC. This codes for CASSAGVPYGYTF.